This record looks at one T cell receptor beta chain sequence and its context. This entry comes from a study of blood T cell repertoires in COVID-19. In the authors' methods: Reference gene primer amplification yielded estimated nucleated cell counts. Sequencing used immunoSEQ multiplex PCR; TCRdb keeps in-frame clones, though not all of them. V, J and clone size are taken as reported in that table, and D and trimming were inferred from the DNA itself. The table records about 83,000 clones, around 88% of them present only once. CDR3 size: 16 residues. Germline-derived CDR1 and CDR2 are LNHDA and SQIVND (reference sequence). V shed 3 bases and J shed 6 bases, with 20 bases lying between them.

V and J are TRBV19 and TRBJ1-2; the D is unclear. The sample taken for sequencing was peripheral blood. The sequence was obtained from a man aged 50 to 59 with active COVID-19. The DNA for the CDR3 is TGTGCCAGTAGTATTGGGAGGGCGCGAGAGTTGGATGGCTACACCTTC. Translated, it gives CASSIGRARELDGYTF.